This T cell receptor (beta chain) was captured by sequencing in a study of T-cell reconstitution after alpha-beta-depleted transplantation in children. Overall study findings and caveats: Roughly two months post-transplant, alpha-beta T cells reportedly originated from several hundred graft clones that had expanded.

The V and J ends lost 3 bases and 0 bases respectively, with 16 bases between them. This CDR3 is 17 amino acids long. Germline V gene sequence: CDR1 SGHRS, CDR2 YFSETQ. Unique molecular identifiers were incorporated during preparation of the TCRbeta library. TCRdb reprocessed the PCR reads with MiXCR, giving one entry per CDR3 protein. The sample has about a million distinct CDR3 sequences, 25% to 35% seen once. Only a few counts were recorded for this clonotype. Antigen unknown. V gene TRBV5-1 combines with J gene TRBJ2-1, with D possibly called TRBD1 or TRBD2 (5 bases each). The receptor's source is a boy in the first two years of life who had a stem cell transplant for SCID, so the T cells may come from the graft donor. The sequencing here drew on PBMCs, mostly from graft donor cells, taken 360 days after TCRalphabeta/CD19-depleted stem cell transplant. The CDR3 reads CASSSRDLLSSYNEQFF. CDR3 sequence (DNA): TGCGCCAGCAGCTCCCGGGACCTCTTAAGCTCCTACAATGAGCAGTTCTTC.